The clone carrying this T cell receptor (beta chain) appeared a single time. This entry comes from a study of T cell changes during pregnancy in multiple sclerosis. TCRdb's copy holds only in-frame clones and misses some; the assay was immunoSEQ multiplex PCR. The sample has more than 90,000 clones; approximately 92% are singletons. The input for sequencing was peripheral blood, taken after pregnancy. The source is a female donor with multiple sclerosis, enrolled in a pregnancy study.

Written as DNA, the CDR3 is TGTGCCAGCATCAAAGCCTCCCCGGCCCAGCATTTT. The encoded protein is CASIKASPAQHF. The rearrangement uses TRBV21-1 and TRBJ1-5. TRBV21-1 is given as a pseudogene. The CDR3 has 12 amino acids.